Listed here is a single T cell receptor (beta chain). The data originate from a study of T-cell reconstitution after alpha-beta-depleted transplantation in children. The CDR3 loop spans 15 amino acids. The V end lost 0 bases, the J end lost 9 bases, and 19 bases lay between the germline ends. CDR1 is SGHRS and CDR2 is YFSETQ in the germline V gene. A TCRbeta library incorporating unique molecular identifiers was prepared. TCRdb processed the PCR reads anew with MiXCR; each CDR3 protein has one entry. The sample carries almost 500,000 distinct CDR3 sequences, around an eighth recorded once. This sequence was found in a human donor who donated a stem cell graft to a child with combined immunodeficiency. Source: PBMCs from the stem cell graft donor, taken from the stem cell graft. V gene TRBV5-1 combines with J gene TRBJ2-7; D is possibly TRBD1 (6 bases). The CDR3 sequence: CASSLEGTLGQGQYF. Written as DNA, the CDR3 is TGCGCCAGCAGCTTGGAGGGGACATTAGGGCAGGGGCAGTACTTC.